Listed below are T cell receptor beta chains from one sample, sequenced in a study of cytomegalovirus exposure and HLA in healthy donors. The assay was immunoSEQ multiplex PCR, and TCRdb's table has in-frame clones only and misses some. The sample holds under 200,000 clones, roughly 79% seen once. Sequenced material: PBMCs. All receptors derive from a woman between 25 and 40 years old in good health and CMV-seropositive. Both conserved end residues are part of each CDR3. The D gene is left open where the match is weak. For some rows the clone size is stated as once, few or many, or as a class when expanded; others skip it.

v_gene	abundance	d_gene	j_gene	CDR3aa	CDR3nt
TRBV10-2	once	TRBD1	TRBJ1-1	CASSEYFGTGGDNTEAFF	TGCGCCAGCAGTGAGTATTTCGGGACAGGGGGCGATAACACTGAAGCTTTCTTT
TRBV28	-	TRBD1	TRBJ1-1	CASILFPGQGRTEAFF	TGTGCCAGCATCCTTTTCCCGGGACAGGGGCGAACTGAAGCTTTCTTT
TRBV30	-	-	TRBJ1-3	CAWSVSPGRFSGNTIYF	TGTGCCTGGAGTGTATCCCCAGGGAGGTTCTCTGGAAACACCATATATTTT
TRBV7-2	-	-	TRBJ1-1	CASSLGGGLMNTEAFF	TGTGCCAGCAGCTTAGGAGGGGGTCTCATGAACACTGAAGCTTTCTTT
TRBV30	-	TRBD1	TRBJ2-7	CAWSEGTVYEQYF	TGTGCCTGGAGTGAGGGGACAGTCTACGAGCAGTACTTC
TRBV5-4	-	TRBD1	TRBJ2-7	CASSLGQGWEQYF	TGTGCCAGCAGCCTTGGACAGGGATGGGAGCAGTACTTC
TRBV9	few	-	TRBJ2-3	CASSAGLIDTDTQYF	TGTGCCAGCAGCGCCGGACTGATAGACACAGATACGCAGTATTTT
TRBV4-3	-	TRBD1	TRBJ2-5	CASSYGQGETQYF	TGCGCCAGCAGTTATGGACAGGGGGAGACCCAGTACTTC
TRBV27	-	-	TRBJ1-6	CASSFRTGYNSPLHF	TGTGCCAGCAGTTTTCGGACGGGGTATAATTCACCCCTCCACTTT
TRBV2	-	-	TRBJ1-5	CASSPDSNSNQPQHF	TGTGCCAGCAGTCCCGACTCTAATAGCAATCAGCCCCAGCATTTT
TRBV6-6	-	TRBD2	TRBJ2-7	CASVRTSGSEQYF	TGTGCCAGCGTGAGGACTAGCGGGAGCGAGCAGTACTTC
TRBV6-5	-	-	TRBJ1-1	CASSYSEGNTEAFF	TGTGCCAGCAGTTACTCGGAGGGGAACACTGAAGCTTTCTTT
TRBV6-5	-	-	TRBJ2-5	CASSFIEYGGQETQYF	TGTGCCAGCAGTTTCATAGAATACGGGGGCCAAGAGACCCAGTACTTC
TRBV6-1	-	TRBD1	TRBJ1-6	CASSDGWTGPDSPLHF	TGTGCCAGCAGTGATGGGTGGACAGGGCCGGATTCACCCCTCCACTTT
TRBV5-1	-	TRBD2	TRBJ2-1	CASSLDLAGGPSEQFF	TGCGCCAGCAGCTTGGACCTAGCGGGAGGGCCCTCTGAGCAGTTCTTC
TRBV5-4	-	TRBD1	TRBJ1-2	CASSSGTGGVPKGYGYTF	TGTGCCAGCAGCTCCGGGACAGGGGGCGTCCCCAAAGGCTATGGCTACACCTTC
TRBV28	once	-	TRBJ1-2	CASSLGIANYGYTF	TGTGCCAGCAGTCTGGGCATTGCTAACTATGGCTACACCTTC
TRBV5-1	few	TRBD1	TRBJ1-2	CASTPEVGQGWYGYTF	TGCGCCAGCACCCCCGAGGTTGGACAGGGATGGTATGGCTACACCTTC
TRBV4-3	few	TRBD2	TRBJ2-1	CASSQDTSGGYNEQFF	TGCGCCAGCAGCCAAGATACTAGCGGGGGGTACAATGAGCAGTTCTTC
TRBV5-6	-	TRBD1	TRBJ1-2	CASSWGQPSYGYTF	TGTGCCAGCAGCTGGGGACAGCCCAGCTATGGCTACACCTTC